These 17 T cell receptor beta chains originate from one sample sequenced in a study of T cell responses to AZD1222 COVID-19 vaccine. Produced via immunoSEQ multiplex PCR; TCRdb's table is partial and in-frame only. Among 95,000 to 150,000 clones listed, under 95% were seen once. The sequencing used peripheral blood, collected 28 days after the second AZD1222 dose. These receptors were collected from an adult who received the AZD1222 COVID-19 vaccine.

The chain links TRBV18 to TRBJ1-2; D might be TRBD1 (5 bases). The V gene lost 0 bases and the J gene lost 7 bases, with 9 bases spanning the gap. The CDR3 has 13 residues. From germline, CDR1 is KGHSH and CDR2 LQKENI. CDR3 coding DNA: TGTGCCAGCTCACCACCGATAGGGGTTGGCTACACCTTC. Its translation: CASSPPIGVGYTF.

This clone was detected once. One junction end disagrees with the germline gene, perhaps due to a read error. Here the CDR3 DNA reads TGCGCTAGCAGAGAGGGGGATTCCTATGGCTACACCTTC. This sequence encodes CASREGDSYGYTF. The rearrangement joins TRBV5-1 to TRBJ1-2, with a weak D call TRBD1 (6 bases). This CDR3 has 13 residues. Germline V gives CDR1 SGHRS, CDR2 YFSETQ.

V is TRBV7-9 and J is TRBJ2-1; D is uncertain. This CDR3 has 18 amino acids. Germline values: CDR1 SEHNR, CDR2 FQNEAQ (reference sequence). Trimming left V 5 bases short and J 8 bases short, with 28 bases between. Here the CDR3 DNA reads TGTGCCAGCAGCCCCCAGGATGGTCGAAGCTGGGTCATCGATGAGCAGTTCTTC. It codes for CASSPQDGRSWVIDEQFF.

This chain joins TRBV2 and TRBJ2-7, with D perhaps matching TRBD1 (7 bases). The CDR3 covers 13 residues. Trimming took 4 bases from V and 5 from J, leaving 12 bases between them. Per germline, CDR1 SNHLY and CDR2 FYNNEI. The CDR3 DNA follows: TGTGCCAGCAGTGGGGCAGGGGGGAACGAGCAGTACTTC. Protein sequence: CASSGAGGNEQYF.

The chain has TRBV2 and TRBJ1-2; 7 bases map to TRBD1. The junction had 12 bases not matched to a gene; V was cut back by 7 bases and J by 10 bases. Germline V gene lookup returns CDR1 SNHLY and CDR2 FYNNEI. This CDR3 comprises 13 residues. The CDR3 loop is CASTPTGQADYTF. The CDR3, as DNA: TGTGCCAGCACACCGACCGGACAGGCTGACTACACCTTC.

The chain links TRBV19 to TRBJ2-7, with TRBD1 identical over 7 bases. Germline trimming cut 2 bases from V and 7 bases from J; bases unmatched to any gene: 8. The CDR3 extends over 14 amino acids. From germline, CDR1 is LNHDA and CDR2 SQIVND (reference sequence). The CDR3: CASSIPDRAGEQYF. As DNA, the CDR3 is TGTGCCAGTAGTATACCAGACAGGGCAGGAGAGCAGTACTTC.

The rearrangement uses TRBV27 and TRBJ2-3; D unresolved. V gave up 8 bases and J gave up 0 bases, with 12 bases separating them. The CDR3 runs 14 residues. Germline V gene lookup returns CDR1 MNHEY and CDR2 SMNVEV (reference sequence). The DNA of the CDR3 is TGTGCCAGCTCCTTCAGTTCTAGCACAGATACGCAGTATTTT. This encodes CASSFSSSTDTQYF.

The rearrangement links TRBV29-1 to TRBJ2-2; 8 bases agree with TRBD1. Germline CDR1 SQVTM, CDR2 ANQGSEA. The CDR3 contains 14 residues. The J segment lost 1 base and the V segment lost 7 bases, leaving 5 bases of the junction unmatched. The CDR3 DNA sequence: TGCAGCGCACGACAGGGGCTGAACACCGGGGAGCTGTTTTTT. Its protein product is CSARQGLNTGELFF.

The CDR3 sequence is CAWSGQGLEKLFF. CDR3 coding DNA: TGTGCCTGGAGTGGACAGGGTCTTGAAAAACTGTTTTTT. V usage is TRBV30 and J usage is TRBJ1-4, with 7 bases identical to TRBD1. The CDR3 runs 13 residues. CDR1 and CDR2 from the germline V gene are GTSNPN and SVGIG (reference sequence). Trimming took 1 base from V and 7 from J; bases not matched to a gene: 3. Using reference TRBV30 and TRBJ1-4 for the parts outside the CDR3, the full variable domain is SQTIHQWPATLVQPVGSPLSLECTVEGTSNPNLYWYRQAAGRGLQLLFYSVGIGQISSEVPQNLSASRPQDRQFILSSKKLLLSDSGFYLCAWSGQGLEKLFFGSGTQLSVL.

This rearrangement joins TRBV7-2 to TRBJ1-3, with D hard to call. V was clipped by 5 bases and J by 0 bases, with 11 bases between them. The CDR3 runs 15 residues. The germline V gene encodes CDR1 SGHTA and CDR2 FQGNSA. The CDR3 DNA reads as TGTGCCAGCAGCCTCCGACCTGGCTCTGGAAACACCATATATTTT. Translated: CASSLRPGSGNTIYF.

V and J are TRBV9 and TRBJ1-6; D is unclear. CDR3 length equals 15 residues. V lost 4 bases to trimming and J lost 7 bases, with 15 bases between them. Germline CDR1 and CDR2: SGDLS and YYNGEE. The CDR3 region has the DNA TGTGCCAGCAGCCGAACCGTCACGGGGAATTCACCCCTCCACTTT. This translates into CASSRTVTGNSPLHF.

The CDR3 coding sequence is TGTGCCAGCAGACTAGCGGGAGAGAGAGAGCAGTTCTTC. This encodes CASRLAGEREQFF. The chain is built from TRBV12-3 or TRBV12-4 and TRBJ2-1, with 11 bases lining up with TRBD2. Trimming cost V 6 bases and J 10 bases; bases outside gene matches: 5. The CDR3 extends over 13 amino acids.

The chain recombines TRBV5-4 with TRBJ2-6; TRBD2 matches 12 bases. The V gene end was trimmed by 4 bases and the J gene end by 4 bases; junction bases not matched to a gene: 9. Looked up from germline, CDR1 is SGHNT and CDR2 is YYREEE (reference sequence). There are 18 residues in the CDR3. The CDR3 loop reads CASSPRLAGVLGANVLTF. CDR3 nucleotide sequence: TGTGCCAGCAGCCCCCGACTAGCGGGAGTGTTAGGGGCCAACGTCCTGACTTTC. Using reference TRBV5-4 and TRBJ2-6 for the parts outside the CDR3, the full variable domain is ETGVTQSPTHLIKTRGQQVTLRCSSQSGHNTVSWYQQALGQGPQFIFQYYREEENGRGNFPPRFSGLQFPNYSSELNVNALELDDSALYLCASSPRLAGVLGANVLTFGAGSRLTVL.

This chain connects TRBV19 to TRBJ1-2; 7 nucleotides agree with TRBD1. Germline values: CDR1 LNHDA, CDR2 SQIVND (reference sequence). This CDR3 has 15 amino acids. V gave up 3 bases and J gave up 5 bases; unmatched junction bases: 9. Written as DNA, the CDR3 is TGTGCCAGTAGTATTTCCTCGGGACAGCTATATGGCTACACCTTC. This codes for CASSISSGQLYGYTF. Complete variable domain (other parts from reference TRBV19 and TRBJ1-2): DGGITQSPKYLFRKEGQNVTLSCEQNLNHDAMYWYRQDPGQGLRLIYYSQIVNDFQKGDIAEGYSVSREKKESFPLTVTSAQKNPTAFYLCASSISSGQLYGYTFGSGTRLTVV.

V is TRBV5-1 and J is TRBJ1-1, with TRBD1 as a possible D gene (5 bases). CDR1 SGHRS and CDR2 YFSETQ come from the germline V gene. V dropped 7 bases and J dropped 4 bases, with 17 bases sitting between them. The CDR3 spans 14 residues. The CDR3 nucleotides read TGCGCCAGCCATATACAGGAAGTCGGCACTGAAGCTTTCTTT. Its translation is CASHIQEVGTEAFF.

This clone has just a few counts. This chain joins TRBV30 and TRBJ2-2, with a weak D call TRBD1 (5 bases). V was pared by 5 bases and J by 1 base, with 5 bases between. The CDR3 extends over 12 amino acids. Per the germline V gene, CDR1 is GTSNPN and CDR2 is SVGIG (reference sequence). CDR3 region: CAWGQNTGELFF. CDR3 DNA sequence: TGTGCCTGGGGACAGAACACCGGGGAGCTGTTTTTT.

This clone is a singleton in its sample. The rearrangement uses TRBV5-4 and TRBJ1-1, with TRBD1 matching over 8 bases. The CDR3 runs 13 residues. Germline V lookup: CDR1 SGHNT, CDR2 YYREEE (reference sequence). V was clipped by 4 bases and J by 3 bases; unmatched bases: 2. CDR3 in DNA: TGTGCCAGCAGCCAGGGGGCGGACACTGAAGCTTTCTTT. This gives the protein CASSQGADTEAFF.